The entry below gives a single TCR beta chain sequence along with its context. The antigen is undetermined. Trimming removed 2 bases from V and 1 base from J; junction bases left unmatched: 1. CDR1 is LGHNT, CDR2 FRNRAP, per germline. This CDR3 is built from 15 residues. The assay was immunoSEQ multiplex PCR, and TCRdb's table has in-frame clones only and misses some. The sample includes nearly 20,000 clones, 86% of them seen just once. The data were obtained in a study of OX40 agonist ivuxolimab in advanced cancers. Study-wide context: The patients' treatment was ivuxolimab, an agonistic anti-OX40 (CD134) antibody. The study gave patients intravenous ivuxolimab at 0.01 to 10 mg/kg every 2 weeks. Of the patients, three showed partial responses, one with hepatocellular carcinoma and two with cutaneous melanoma.

Broader study findings: Clonal expansion in partial responders at 0.1-3.0 mg/kg ranked among the lowest.

The V and J genes are TRBV12-5 and TRBJ1-5; 8 nucleotides align to TRBD1. This sequence was found in an adult with an advanced solid tumor such as melanoma, head and neck, liver or kidney cancer. Sequenced material: CD4+ or CD8+ T cells sorted from blood, taken in a trial of the OX40 agonist ivuxolimab. The CDR3 protein is CASGLRDRSNQPQHF. The CDR3 bases are TGTGCTAGTGGTTTGAGGGACAGGAGCAATCAGCCCCAGCATTTT.